This entry features one T cell receptor (beta chain) sequence. The antigen is undetermined. Only in-frame clones appear in the TCRdb table, and some are missing; sequencing was by immunoSEQ multiplex PCR. The sample has approximately 94,000 clones; 96% are singletons. Germline CDR1 reads LNHDA; CDR2 reads SQIVND (reference sequence). With 3 bases removed from V and 1 base from J, the gap between germline ends came to 19 bases. The CDR3 runs to 18 residues. This entry comes from a study of siplizumab effects on memory and regulatory T cells. General study results and limits: Mappable alloreactive CD4+ clones averaged about 70% Treg-derived with siplizumab versus around 25% in controls. The alloreactive clones that mapped to unstimulated subsets made up only a minor fraction.

The source material was naive CD4+ T cells sorted from blood. The genes are TRBV19 and TRBJ2-1, with D unclear. The TCR originated in a human donor in good health. The CDR3 nucleotides are TGTGCCAGTAGTATTCGGTCGGGTTCCGCGAAATCCTACAATGAGCAGTTCTTC. Protein: CASSIRSGSAKSYNEQFF.